The 8 T cell receptor beta chains presented below share a single source sample, sequenced in a study of shared clonotypes between healthy human individuals. The table came from immunoSEQ multiplex PCR; TCRdb's copy has only in-frame clones and leaves some out. The data hold about 490,000 clones, with approximately 79% observed a single time. The sequencing sample was made of PBMCs. The receptors derive from a woman aged 40 to 50 in good health. Some clones in this sample may be carry-over from other donors' samples.

The chain links TRBV5-4 to TRBJ2-1, with TRBD1 matching 8 bases. J lost 0 bases, V lost 4 bases, and 3 bases had no gene match. This CDR3 is built from 15 residues. CDR1 is SGHNT, CDR2 YYREEE, per germline (reference sequence). The chain's CDR3 is CASSVDRASYNEQFF. CDR3 DNA: TGTGCCAGCAGCGTGGACAGGGCCTCCTACAATGAGCAGTTCTTC. Together with reference TRBV5-4 and TRBJ2-1, the CDR3 gives the full variable domain: ETGVTQSPTHLIKTRGQQVTLRCSSQSGHNTVSWYQQALGQGPQFIFQYYREEENGRGNFPPRFSGLQFPNYSSELNVNALELDDSALYLCASSVDRASYNEQFFGPGTRLTVL.

This clone has only one observation. Other nucleotide sequences from this sample produce the same CDR3. The rearrangement uses TRBV18 and TRBJ2-5; 9 positions match TRBD1. CDR3 length: 15 residues. The V and J ends lost 3 bases and 2 bases, in that order; junction bases with no gene match: 4. Germline CDR1 is KGHSH and CDR2 is LQKENI. CDR3 coding DNA: TGTGCCAGCTCACCGAGGACAGGGGTGCAAGAGACCCAGTACTTC. This encodes CASSPRTGVQETQYF.

The chain joins TRBV7-2 to TRBJ2-2; a weak D match, TRBD2 (6 bases). Deletions cut 1 base from V and 5 bases from J, with 20 bases between. The CDR3 length is 18 residues. Looked up from germline, CDR1 is SGHTA and CDR2 is FQGNSA. CDR3 residues: CASSLVGGRVGRTGELFF. The CDR3 DNA follows: TGTGCCAGCAGCTTAGTGGGGGGTCGGGTAGGCCGAACCGGGGAGCTGTTTTTT.

V and J are TRBV25-1 and TRBJ1-6; 7 positions agree with TRBD1. The germline gives CDR1 MGHDK, CDR2 SYGVNS. V gave up 6 bases and J gave up 8 bases; unmatched junction bases: 4. This CDR3 contains 13 residues. DNA of the CDR3: TGTGCCAGCAGACAGGGGAGGGATTCACCCCTCCACTTT. It specifies CASRQGRDSPLHF.

This chain joins TRBV28 and TRBJ1-1; no firm D call. The CDR3 spans 13 residues. Trimming stripped 8 bases from V and 0 bases from J, with 10 bases between. Per the germline V gene, CDR1 is MDHEN and CDR2 is SYDVKM. In DNA form, the CDR3 reads TGTGCCAGCCAGCAAAATTTGAACACTGAAGCTTTCTTT. This gives the protein CASQQNLNTEAFF.

This clone was observed a single time. This sequence joins TRBV5-1 and TRBJ2-2, with 12 bases aligning to TRBD2. The V segment lost 5 bases and the J segment 5 bases; nucleotides outside the gene matches: 4. Germline V lookup: CDR1 SGHRS, CDR2 YFSETQ. CDR3 length: 15 amino acids. Here the CDR3 reads CASRRLAGETGELFF. The CDR3 region has the DNA TGCGCCAGCAGGCGACTAGCGGGAGAGACCGGGGAGCTGTTTTTT. Full variable domain (remainder filled in from reference TRBV5-1 and TRBJ2-2): KAGVTQTPRYLIKTRGQQVTLSCSPISGHRSVSWYQQTPGQGLQFLFEYFSETQRNKGNFPGRFSGRQFSNSRSEMNVSTLELGDSALYLCASRRLAGETGELFFGEGSRLTVL.

In regard to this clone: This likely stems from a read error, as it lies one base from a far larger clone. At the DNA level, this CDR3 is encoded by other sequences in the same sample as well. This chain uses TRBV27 with TRBJ2-1, with 9 bases matching TRBD2. This CDR3 comprises 15 residues. The junction had 13 bases not matched to a gene; V was cut back by 9 bases and J by 7 bases. Germline lookup yields CDR1 MNHEY and CDR2 SMNVEV (reference sequence). The CDR3 loop is CASNDAWREGNEQFF. DNA of the CDR3: TGTGCCAGTAACGATGCTTGGCGGGAGGGGAATGAGCAGTTCTTC.

Points on this clone: Other DNA sequences within the sample encode an identical CDR3. This chain uses TRBV18 with TRBJ2-1, with TRBD2 matching over 8 bases. This CDR3 is 13 amino acids long. The germline CDR1 and CDR2 sequences are KGHSH and LQKENI. Unmatched junction bases numbered 2, after V lost 3 bases and J lost 7 bases. The chain's CDR3 is CASSPSGSNEQFF. CDR3 bases: TGTGCCAGCTCACCGAGCGGGAGTAATGAGCAGTTCTTC. The full variable domain, completed using reference TRBV18 and TRBJ2-1, is NAGVMQNPRHLVRRRGQEARLRCSPMKGHSHVYWYRQLPEEGLKFMVYLQKENIIDESGMPKERFSAEFPKEGPSILRIQQVVRGDSAAYFCASSPSGSNEQFFGPGTRLTVL.